The present entry profiles one T cell receptor (beta chain) with its context. Its antigen is undetermined. The germline gives CDR1 SGHVS, CDR2 FQNEAQ. V lost 5 bases and J lost 3, with 17 bases in between. The CDR3 runs 15 residues. TCRdb keeps only in-frame clones here, not all; method: immunoSEQ multiplex PCR. Of approximately 100,000 clones detected, roughly nine tenths appear once; the ten largest clones hold about 3%. These data belong to a study of T cell responses to AZD1222 COVID-19 vaccine. Overall study findings and caveats: Spike-specific TCRs gained breadth and depth after people received two AZD1222 doses. CD4 TCRs associated with vaccination spanned spike, dominating at 160-218 and 743-854.

The clonotype originates from an adult in good health. This chain connects TRBV7-8 to TRBJ2-7; possible D gene TRBD1, 6 bases. The sample consisted of peripheral blood, taken on day 0 of MenACWY control vaccination. The CDR3 here is CASSPEDRHFYEQYF. CDR3 DNA sequence: TGTGCCAGCAGCCCGGAGGACAGACACTTCTACGAGCAGTACTTC.